The 27 T cell receptor beta chains below come from one sample, sequenced in a study of cytomegalovirus exposure and HLA in healthy donors. PCR was performed using 60 Vbeta and 13 Jbeta primers. Data came from immunoSEQ multiplex PCR; TCRdb stores just in-frame clones and leaves some out. The sample lists 150,000 to 200,000 clones; around 73% were seen once. Sequenced: PBMCs. The receptors were sampled from a woman between 18 and 30 years old in good health and CMV-seropositive.

CDR3 coding DNA: TGTGCCAGTCGCCCACAGGGACCTTATTCACCCCTCCACTTT. This codes for CASRPQGPYSPLHF. The chain recombines TRBV19 with TRBJ1-6, with D possibly TRBD1 on 6 matching bases. Trimming cost V 8 bases and J 8 bases, with 16 bases left between them. This CDR3 spans 14 amino acids. The germline V gene encodes CDR1 LNHDA and CDR2 SQIVND (reference sequence).

The chain couples TRBV5-5 to TRBJ1-6, with 10 positions matching TRBD1. Germline V gene data show CDR1 as SGHKS and CDR2 as YYEKEE (reference sequence). Unmatched junction bases numbered 7, after V lost 1 base and J lost 0 bases. The CDR3 contains 19 residues. CDR3 nucleotides: TGTGCCAGCAGCTTGATATACGGGACAGGGGCCTCCTATAATTCACCCCTCCACTTT. Translated, it gives CASSLIYGTGASYNSPLHF.

The genes are TRBV5-1 and TRBJ2-1; a weak D match, TRBD1 (5 bases). Germline V gives CDR1 SGHRS, CDR2 YFSETQ. The CDR3 has 16 amino acids. V shed 0 bases and J shed 9 bases, with 19 bases lying between them. The CDR3 DNA follows: TGCGCCAGCAGCTTGGAAGGCCTCAGTTACCAGGGTGAGCAGTTCTTC. This encodes CASSLEGLSYQGEQFF.

The chain carries TRBV5-4 and TRBJ2-5; 12 nucleotides agree with TRBD2. Germline V gene sequence: CDR1 SGHNT, CDR2 YYREEE (reference sequence). There are 15 residues in the CDR3. V was clipped by 3 bases and J by 6 bases; unmatched bases: 6. CDR3 coding DNA: TGTGCCAGCAGCTCCCCTAGCGGGGGGGTGCAGACCCAGTACTTC. Translation gives CASSSPSGGVQTQYF.

For this clone: Mismatch with germline at one junction end may stem from a read error. The V call is TRBV5-8, the J call TRBJ2-5; tentative D call: TRBD1 (6 bases). Germline CDR1 reads SGHTS; CDR2 reads YDEGEE. The CDR3 loop spans 17 amino acids. CDR3 residues: CASSSPQGRIGQGTQYF. The DNA for the CDR3 is TGTGCCAGCAGCTCACCACAGGGACGGATTGGCCAAGGGACCCAGTACTTC.

The rearrangement joins TRBV7-9 to TRBJ2-2, with 12 bases that match TRBD1. The CDR3 extends over 17 amino acids. Per the germline V gene, CDR1 is SEHNR and CDR2 is FQNEAQ (reference sequence). V was clipped by 4 bases and J by 7 bases; unmatched bases: 10. CDR3 bases: TGTGCCAGCAGCTCACCCGGGACAGGGGGCAATATCGGGGAGCTGTTTTTT. This translates into CASSSPGTGGNIGELFF.

The genes are TRBV5-1 and TRBJ2-2; 8 bases are a match to TRBD1. Losses at the gene ends were 4 bases for V and 6 bases for J; bases not matched to a gene: 11. The V gene's germline CDR1 is SGHRS and CDR2 YFSETQ. The CDR3 extends over 16 amino acids. The CDR3 protein is CASSGNRGQVSGELFF. Written as DNA, the CDR3 is TGCGCCAGCAGCGGGAATAGGGGACAGGTCTCCGGGGAGCTGTTTTTT.

The J gene is TRBJ1-4, the V gene TRBV18; 10 bases are shared with TRBD1. The CDR3 sequence is 15 residues long. The V and J ends lost 2 bases and 8 bases, in that order; junction bases with no gene match: 5. Germline loops: CDR1 KGHSH, CDR2 LQKENI. As DNA, the CDR3 is TGTGCCAGCTCACCAAGGGACAGGGGTAGCGAAAAACTGTTTTTT. This sequence encodes CASSPRDRGSEKLFF. Variable domain in full (rest from reference TRBV18 and TRBJ1-4): NAGVMQNPRHLVRRRGQEARLRCSPMKGHSHVYWYRQLPEEGLKFMVYLQKENIIDESGMPKERFSAEFPKEGPSILRIQQVVRGDSAAYFCASSPRDRGSEKLFFGSGTQLSVL.

This rearrangement joins TRBV6-5 to TRBJ2-7; TRBD1 matches 9 bases. The CDR3 length is 15 residues. Germline trimming cut 5 bases from V and 1 base from J; bases unmatched to any gene: 6. CDR1 is MNHEY and CDR2 is SVGAGI in the germline V gene. CDR3 in amino acids: CASSLGTGSSYEQYF. Written as DNA, the CDR3 is TGTGCCAGCAGTCTAGGGACAGGGAGTTCCTACGAGCAGTACTTC.

J is TRBJ1-1 and V is TRBV6-6; the D is unclear. This CDR3 has 15 residues. The V end was cut by 2 bases, the J end by 4 bases, with 14 bases between. Germline loops: CDR1 MNHNY, CDR2 SVGAGI (reference sequence). CDR3 bases: TGTGCCAGCAGTTACGGCCCCCAGAGGAGCACTGAAGCTTTCTTT. Translated: CASSYGPQRSTEAFF.

The chain has TRBV29-1 and TRBJ1-1, with no clear D. The CDR3 has 13 residues. Looked up from germline, CDR1 is SQVTM and CDR2 is ANQGSEA. This CDR3 reads CSLEGRVNTEAFF. As DNA, the CDR3 is TGCAGTTTAGAGGGAAGAGTGAACACTGAAGCTTTCTTT.

The chain uses TRBV4-3 and TRBJ1-1; D is perhaps TRBD1 (5 bases). Germline assignment: CDR1 LGHNA and CDR2 YSLEER. V gave up 1 base and J gave up 3 bases, with 9 bases separating them. The CDR3 runs 14 residues. The CDR3 loop reads CASSQAGGDTEAFF. CDR3 coding DNA: TGCGCCAGCAGCCAAGCTGGGGGGGACACTGAAGCTTTCTTT.

This clone was seen only a few times. The gene calls are TRBV10-3 and TRBJ1-3; 7 nucleotides agree with TRBD1. J was trimmed by 4 bases and V by 8 bases; bases with no gene match: 5. Germline V lookup: CDR1 ENHRY, CDR2 SYGVKD. The CDR3 covers 13 residues. The CDR3 reads CAILKQGGNTIYF. DNA for the CDR3: TGTGCCATCCTAAAACAGGGGGGAAACACCATATATTTT.

The chain recombines TRBV30 with TRBJ1-6, with D perhaps matching TRBD1 (6 bases). Between the trimmed V and J ends, which lost 5 bases and 0 bases, there was a span of 17 bases. Germline CDR1 GTSNPN, CDR2 SVGIG (reference sequence). The CDR3 extends over 17 amino acids. The CDR3 bases are TGTGCCTGGGAGTTACAGGGATTGAGCTCCTATAATTCACCCCTCCACTTT. Translated: CAWELQGLSSYNSPLHF.

The chain has TRBV4-2 and TRBJ2-7; 9 bases align to TRBD1. V was clipped by 3 bases and J by 5 bases; unmatched bases: 14. This CDR3 has 17 amino acids. CDR1 and CDR2 (germline): LGHNA, YNFKEQ. The CDR3 loop reads CASSQQDEDRGLHEQYF. CDR3 in DNA: TGTGCCAGCAGCCAGCAAGACGAGGACAGGGGTTTGCACGAGCAGTACTTC.

In this sample, this clone turned up a few times. The genes are TRBV11-3 and TRBJ2-1, with D unresolved. The CDR3 is 10 residues long. The V end lost 10 bases, the J end lost 9 bases, and 10 bases lay between the germline ends. The germline V gene has CDR1 SGHNT and CDR2 YENEEA. The CDR3 coding sequence is TGTGCCACCAAAGCCGCTGAGCAGTTCTTC. It codes for CATKAAEQFF. The whole variable domain, filled in from reference TRBV11-3 and TRBJ2-1, reads EAGVVQSPRYKIIEKKQPVAFWCNPISGHNTLYWYLQNLGQGPELLIRYENEEAVDDSQLPKDRFSAERLKGVDSTLKIQPAELGDSAVYLCATKAAEQFFGPGTRLTVL.

The chain has TRBV7-2 and TRBJ2-5; the D gene is possibly TRBD2 (7 bases). Between the trimmed V and J ends, which lost 5 bases and 5 bases, there was a span of 27 bases. Germline V gene data show CDR1 as SGHTA and CDR2 as FQGNSA. The CDR3 has 18 amino acids. In DNA, the CDR3 is TGTGCCAGCAGCCTACCCCGAGTTCGGGGGGCGCAAAGGGAGACCCAGTACTTC. Translated: CASSLPRVRGAQRETQYF. The entire variable domain, with the rest obtained from reference TRBV7-2 and TRBJ2-5, is as follows: GAGVSQSPSNKVTEKGKDVELRCDPISGHTALYWYRQSLGQGLEFLIYFQGNSAPDKSGLPSDRFSAERTGGSVSTLTIQRTQQEDSAVYLCASSLPRVRGAQRETQYFGPGTRLLVL.

The chain has TRBV4-1 and TRBJ2-3, with a possible D match to TRBD2 (5 bases). V was pared by 4 bases and J by 3 bases, with 11 bases between. Germline V gives CDR1 MGHRA, CDR2 YSYEKL. CDR3 size: 14 residues. The CDR3 DNA is TGCGCCAGCAGCCCTCCCCGGGGTACAGATACGCAGTATTTT. Its protein is CASSPPRGTDTQYF.

This chain uses TRBV19 with TRBJ1-5; D is ambiguous. The CDR3 runs to 12 residues. Trimming pared 7 bases from V and 5 bases from J, leaving 9 bases between. From germline, CDR1 is LNHDA and CDR2 SQIVND (reference sequence). In DNA form, the CDR3 reads TGTGCCAGTAACGTCCGGGATCAGCCCCAGCATTTT. It specifies CASNVRDQPQHF.

The rearrangement uses TRBV27 and TRBJ1-4; 9 nucleotides agree with TRBD1. V lost 5 bases, J lost 6 bases, and 13 bases stayed unmatched. The CDR3 loop spans 17 amino acids. Per germline, CDR1 MNHEY and CDR2 SMNVEV (reference sequence). CDR3 amino acids: CASSQRLRQGVDEKLFF. In DNA, the CDR3 is TGTGCCAGCAGTCAAAGACTCAGACAGGGGGTTGATGAAAAACTGTTTTTT.

Of note for this clone: The germline gene is not matched at one end of the junction; a read error may be the cause. This chain connects TRBV27 to TRBJ2-1, with TRBD2 identical over 8 bases. This CDR3 has 14 residues. From germline, CDR1 is MNHEY and CDR2 SMNVEV (reference sequence). The CDR3 here is CASSFGSGVGLSLF. CDR3 in DNA: TGTGCCAGCAGTTTTGGTAGCGGGGTTGGATTGTCGCTCTTC.

The chain uses TRBV28 and TRBJ2-6; TRBD2 agrees at 8 bases. The V gene end was trimmed by 6 bases and the J gene end by 0 bases; junction bases not matched to a gene: 4. This CDR3 is built from 16 residues. Germline V gene data show CDR1 as MDHEN and CDR2 as SYDVKM. For the CDR3, the DNA is TGTGCCAGCAGAGGCGGGGGGAGCTCTGGGGCCAACGTCCTGACTTTC. Amino acid sequence: CASRGGGSSGANVLTF.

V and J are TRBV27 and TRBJ1-5; 8 nucleotides match TRBD1. CDR3 length: 14 amino acids. Unmatched junction bases numbered 0, after V lost 4 bases and J lost 1 base. Germline CDR1 MNHEY, CDR2 SMNVEV (reference sequence). CDR3 sequence (DNA): TGTGCCAGCAGTTGGACAGGGAGCAATCAGCCCCAGCATTTT. It encodes CASSWTGSNQPQHF.

V is TRBV7-3 and J is TRBJ2-7; possibly TRBD1 for D (6 bases). Germline lookup yields CDR1 SGHTA and CDR2 FQGTGA. The CDR3 contains 13 residues. The V end was cut by 4 bases, the J end by 7 bases, with 14 bases between. The chain's CDR3 is CASSSDSSGEQYF. As DNA, the CDR3 is TGTGCCAGCAGCTCGGACAGCTCCGGGGAGCAGTACTTC.

The V gene is TRBV7-2, the J gene TRBJ1-1, with D perhaps matching TRBD1 (5 bases). This CDR3 region has 13 residues. Between the trimmed V and J ends, which lost 11 bases and 4 bases, there was a span of 17 bases. The V gene's germline CDR1 is SGHTA and CDR2 FQGNSA. The CDR3 sequence: CASTATGGTEAFF. CDR3 sequence (DNA): TGTGCCTCGACTGCCACGGGGGGCACTGAAGCTTTCTTT.

The chain carries TRBV5-1 and TRBJ2-7; unclear D gene. Trimming left V 5 bases short and J 2 bases short, with 11 bases between. Germline CDR1 SGHRS, CDR2 YFSETQ. CDR3 length equals 13 residues. CDR3 nucleotides: TGCGCCAGCAGTACGGAGAACACCTACGAGCAGTACTTC. It yields the protein CASSTENTYEQYF.

The chain recombines TRBV19 with TRBJ1-1; 10 bases match TRBD1. Germline V gene sequence: CDR1 LNHDA, CDR2 SQIVND (reference sequence). This CDR3 spans 19 amino acids. With V trimmed by 2 bases and J by 2 bases, 14 bases remained unmatched. CDR3 coding DNA: TGTGCCAGTAGTATATTGGGTTTGGGGACAGGGGAGGGCAACACTGAAGCTTTCTTT. This codes for CASSILGLGTGEGNTEAFF.